This is a list of T cell receptor beta chains from one sample in a study of blood T cell repertoires in COVID-19. Clones were sequenced by immunoSEQ multiplex PCR, and TCRdb holds only the in-frame ones, with some missing. The sample consists of approximately 170,000 clones, roughly four fifths of them appearing once. Sequencing was performed on peripheral blood. The source is a man aged 60 to 69 with active or convalescent COVID-19. Both conserved end residues are part of each CDR3. The order of the fields is V gene, clone size, D gene, J gene, CDR3 protein, CDR3 DNA. D genes are given only for firm matches. Clone size is given for some rows only: seen once, a few or many times, or a class if the clone is expanded.

TRBV6-2/TRBV6-3,.,TRBD1,TRBJ1-4,CASSTKGQGNEKLFF,TGTGCCAGCAGTACCAAGGGACAGGGGAATGAAAAACTGTTTTTT
TRBV5-1,few,TRBD1,TRBJ2-1,CASSPGQGNEQFF,TGCGCCAGCAGCCCGGGACAGGGAAATGAGCAGTTCTTC
TRBV7-6,.,TRBD1,TRBJ2-6,CASSATGSGANVLTF,TGTGCCAGCAGCGCGACAGGGTCTGGGGCCAACGTCCTGACTTTC
TRBV18,.,TRBD2,TRBJ2-7,CASSGGLAGALTYEQYF,TGTGCCAGCTCGGGGGGACTAGCGGGGGCGTTGACCTACGAGCAGTACTTC
TRBV5-6,.,TRBD1,TRBJ2-5,CASSLGQGAETQYF,TGTGCCAGCAGCTTGGGACAGGGGGCGGAGACCCAGTACTTC
TRBV4-2,.,TRBD2,TRBJ2-4,CASSQVRGGGGNIQYF,TGTGCCAGCAGCCAAGTACGAGGTGGGGGAGGGAACATTCAGTACTTC
TRBV18,once,.,TRBJ2-5,CASSRGQQETQYF,TGTGCCAGCTCACGCGGACAGCAAGAGACCCAGTACTTC
TRBV6-1,few,TRBD2,TRBJ2-1,CASSDGGGAVDNEQFF,TGTGCCAGCAGTGACGGCGGGGGGGCCGTAGACAATGAGCAGTTCTTC
TRBV7-9,.,.,TRBJ2-7,CASSGTGGVGEQYF,TGTGCCAGCAGCGGAACAGGGGGGGTCGGCGAGCAGTACTTC
TRBV4-1,.,.,TRBJ2-3,CASSQGPSVRGAGPHTQYF,TGCGCCAGCAGCCAAGGCCCGTCGGTACGCGGGGCAGGTCCCCATACGCAGTATTTT
TRBV5-4,.,.,TRBJ1-1,CASLLPGTEAFF,TGTGCCAGCCTACTCCCGGGCACTGAAGCTTTCTTT
TRBV19,few,TRBD1,TRBJ1-5,CASSMNGQGNQPQHF,TGTGCCAGTAGTATGAACGGACAGGGAAATCAGCCCCAGCATTTT
TRBV5-1,once,.,TRBJ2-2,CASSLVGNTGELFF,TGCGCCAGCAGCTTGGTCGGGAACACCGGGGAGCTGTTTTTT
TRBV12-3/TRBV12-4,.,TRBD1,TRBJ1-5,CASTGQGNQPQHF,TGTGCCAGCACCGGACAGGGAAATCAGCCCCAGCATTTT
TRBV6-5,.,.,TRBJ1-4,CASSYGTSEKLFF,TGTGCCAGCAGTTACGGTACGAGTGAAAAACTGTTTTTT
TRBV15,.,TRBD1,TRBJ1-2,CATSRVRGQGSGYTF,TGTGCCACCAGCAGAGTTAGGGGACAGGGGTCTGGCTACACCTTC
TRBV5-1,.,TRBD2,TRBJ2-7,CASSLAMGGNEQYF,TGCGCCAGCAGCTTGGCCATGGGAGGGAACGAGCAGTACTTC
TRBV27,.,TRBD1,TRBJ2-7,CASSLGDSRSSYEQYF,TGTGCCAGCAGTCTTGGGGACAGCCGAAGCTCCTACGAGCAGTACTTC
TRBV5-1,.,.,TRBJ2-3,CASSLDGGISTDTQYF,TGCGCCAGCAGCTTGGATGGCGGAATAAGCACAGATACGCAGTATTTT
TRBV5-6,.,.,TRBJ2-1,CASSTDYYNEQFF,TGTGCCAGCAGTACGGACTATTACAATGAGCAGTTCTTC
TRBV29-1,few,TRBD2,TRBJ2-1,CSGTLAIISNEQFF,TGCAGCGGCACACTAGCGATTATATCCAATGAGCAGTTCTTC
TRBV25-1,.,TRBD2,TRBJ2-1,CASSEYPLSGSSYNEQFF,TGTGCCAGCAGTGAATATCCCCTTAGCGGGAGCTCCTACAATGAGCAGTTCTTC
TRBV30,.,.,TRBJ1-5,CAWSVQVTRNQPQHF,TGTGCCTGGAGTGTACAGGTTACCCGCAATCAGCCCCAGCATTTT
TRBV18,.,TRBD1,TRBJ2-2,CASSPAPGQGTGELFF,TGTGCCAGCTCCCCCGCGCCGGGACAGGGGACCGGGGAGCTGTTTTTT
TRBV15,.,TRBD1,TRBJ2-3,CATGTGGPTDTQYF,TGTGCCACCGGCACAGGGGGTCCTACAGATACGCAGTATTTT
TRBV6-5,.,TRBD1,TRBJ1-1,CASRGTGDTEAFF,TGTGCCAGCAGGGGGACAGGGGACACTGAAGCTTTCTTT
TRBV5-1,few,TRBD1,TRBJ2-4,CASSLVGTGVNIQYF,TGCGCCAGCAGCTTGGTGGGGACAGGGGTAAACATTCAGTACTTC
TRBV3-1/TRBV3-2,.,TRBD1,TRBJ1-1,CASSQGGGAKNPSFF,TGTGCCAGCAGCCAAGGAGGGGGCGCAAAGAATCCAAGCTTCTTT
TRBV27,.,.,TRBJ1-5,CASSFRGNHQPQHF,TGTGCCAGCAGTTTTAGGGGTAACCATCAGCCCCAGCATTTT
TRBV11-1,.,.,TRBJ2-5,CASSLWGAAQYF,TGTGCCAGCAGCTTATGGGGAGCGGCCCAGTACTTC
TRBV2,.,.,TRBJ1-1,CASSELPPGNTEAFF,TGTGCCAGCAGCGAGCTCCCCCCCGGGAACACTGAAGCTTTCTTT
TRBV29-1,.,TRBD1,TRBJ2-7,CSVARTGRRGEQYF,TGCAGCGTTGCCCGGACAGGGCGTCGAGGCGAGCAGTACTTC
TRBV2,.,.,TRBJ2-5,CASSDSRGRGETQYF,TGTGCCAGCAGTGATTCCAGGGGAAGAGGGGAGACCCAGTACTTC
TRBV3-1/TRBV3-2,.,.,TRBJ2-1,CASSQMVRAEQFF,TGTGCCAGCAGCCAAATGGTGCGCGCGGAGCAGTTCTTC
TRBV7-2,.,.,TRBJ2-7,CASSSYLGSYEQYF,TGTGCCAGCAGCTCCTATCTAGGCTCCTACGAGCAGTACTTC
TRBV5-1,.,TRBD1,TRBJ1-1,CASSLGTGINTEAFF,TGCGCCAGCAGCTTGGGGACAGGGATTAACACTGAAGCTTTCTTT
TRBV6-1,once,.,TRBJ1-1,CASSEWWGGLNTEAFF,TGTGCCAGCAGTGAATGGTGGGGAGGCCTGAACACTGAAGCTTTCTTT
TRBV27,.,TRBD1,TRBJ1-5,CASRGWGQPGLGNQPQHF,TGTGCCAGCAGGGGGTGGGGACAGCCCGGCCTCGGCAATCAGCCCCAGCATTTT
TRBV20-1,.,TRBD2,TRBJ2-2,CSASEVAGGLNTGELFF,TGCAGTGCTAGTGAGGTAGCGGGAGGGTTAAACACCGGGGAGCTGTTTTTT
TRBV7-9,.,.,TRBJ1-6,CASSLVLVNSPLHF,TGTGCCAGCAGCTTAGTACTGGTCAATTCACCCCTCCACTTT